This T cell receptor (beta chain) is drawn from a study of early T cells in non-severe SARS-CoV-2 infection. The table lists this clonotype with many counts. One entry per CDR3 protein results from TCRdb running MiXCR on the 5' RACE reads. The data hold 25,000 to 35,000 distinct CDR3 sequences, with around 7% observed a single time. The TCR was taken from an adult who was a healthcare worker with PCR-confirmed SARS-CoV-2 infection or an uninfected control (not recorded which). Sequenced material: whole blood.

The CDR3 DNA sequence: TGTGCCAGCAGCCAAGGCTCAGGCCTCCTTATGAACACTGAAGCTTTCTTT. Protein sequence: CASSQGSGLLMNTEAFF. The rearrangement links TRBV3-1 to TRBJ1-1; D gene unclear. The CDR3 loop spans 17 amino acids. V dropped 1 base and J dropped 0 bases, with 15 bases sitting between them. Germline lookup yields CDR1 LGHDT and CDR2 YNNKEL (reference sequence).